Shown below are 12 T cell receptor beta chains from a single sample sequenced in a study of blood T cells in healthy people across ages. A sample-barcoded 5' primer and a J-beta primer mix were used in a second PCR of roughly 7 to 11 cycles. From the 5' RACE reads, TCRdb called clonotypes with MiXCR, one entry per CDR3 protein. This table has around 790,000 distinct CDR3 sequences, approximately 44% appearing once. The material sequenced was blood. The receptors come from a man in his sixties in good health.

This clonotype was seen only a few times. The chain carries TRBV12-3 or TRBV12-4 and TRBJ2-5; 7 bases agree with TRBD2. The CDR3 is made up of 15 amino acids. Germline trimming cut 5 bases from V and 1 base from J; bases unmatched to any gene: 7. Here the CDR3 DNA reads TGTGCCAGCAGTGTCCTAGCGGCCACCCAAGAGACCCAGTACTTC. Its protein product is CASSVLAATQETQYF.

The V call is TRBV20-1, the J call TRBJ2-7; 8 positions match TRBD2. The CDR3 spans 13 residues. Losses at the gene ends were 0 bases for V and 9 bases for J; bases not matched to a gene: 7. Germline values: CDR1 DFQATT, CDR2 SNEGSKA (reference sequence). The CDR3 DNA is TGCAGTGCTAGAGAGGTAGCGGGGTGCGGGCAGTACTTC. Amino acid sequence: CSAREVAGCGQYF.

The CDR3 loop is CASSQGYFGSYGYTF. CDR3 coding DNA: TGCGCCAGCAGCCAAGGGTATTTTGGCTCCTATGGCTACACCTTC. The rearrangement links TRBV4-3 to TRBJ1-2; D gene uncertain. V gave up 1 base and J gave up 4 bases, with 13 bases separating them. CDR3 length equals 15 residues. CDR1 and CDR2 from the germline V gene are LGHNA and YSLEER.

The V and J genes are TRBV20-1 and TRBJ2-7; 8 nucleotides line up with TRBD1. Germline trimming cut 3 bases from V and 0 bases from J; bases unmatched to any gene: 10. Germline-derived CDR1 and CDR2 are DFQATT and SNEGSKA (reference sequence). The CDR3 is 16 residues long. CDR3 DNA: TGCAGTGCTAGTGTGCAAGGGACAGGACCCTCCTACGAGCAGTACTTC. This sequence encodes CSASVQGTGPSYEQYF.

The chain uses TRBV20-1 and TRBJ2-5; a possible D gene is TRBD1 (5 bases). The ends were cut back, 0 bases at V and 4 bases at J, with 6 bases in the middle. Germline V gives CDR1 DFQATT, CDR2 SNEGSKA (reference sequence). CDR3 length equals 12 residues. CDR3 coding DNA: TGCAGTGCTAGAGAAGGGGTAGAGACCCAGTACTTC. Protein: CSAREGVETQYF.

The CDR3: CASSQAFGGASYEQYF. CDR3 DNA sequence: TGTGCCAGCAGCCAAGCGTTCGGTGGGGCCTCCTACGAGCAGTACTTC. This chain joins TRBV14 and TRBJ2-7; D possibly corresponds to TRBD1 (5 bases). V was shortened by 1 base and J by 0 bases, with 13 bases between the two germline ends. This CDR3 is 16 amino acids long. The germline gives CDR1 SGHDN, CDR2 FVKESK.

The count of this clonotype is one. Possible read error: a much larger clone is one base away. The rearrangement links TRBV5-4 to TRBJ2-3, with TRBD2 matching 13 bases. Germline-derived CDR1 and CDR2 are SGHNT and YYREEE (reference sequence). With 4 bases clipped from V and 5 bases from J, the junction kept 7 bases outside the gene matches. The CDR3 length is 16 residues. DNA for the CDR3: TGTGCCAGCAGCGCGGGGACTAGCGGGGTTGGAGATACGCAGTATTTT. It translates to CASSAGTSGVGDTQYF.

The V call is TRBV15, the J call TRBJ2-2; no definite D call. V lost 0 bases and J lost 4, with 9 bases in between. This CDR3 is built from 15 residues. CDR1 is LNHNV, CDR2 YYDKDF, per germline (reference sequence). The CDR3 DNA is TGTGCCACCAGCAGAGAAGGCACCTCCACCGGGGAGCTGTTTTTT. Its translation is CATSREGTSTGELFF.

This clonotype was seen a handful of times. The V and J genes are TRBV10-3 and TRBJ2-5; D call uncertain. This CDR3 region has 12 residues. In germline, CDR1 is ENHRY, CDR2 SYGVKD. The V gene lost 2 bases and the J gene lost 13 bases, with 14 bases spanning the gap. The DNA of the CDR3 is TGTGCCATCAGTGAGCCGGAGACCGCCCCGTACTTC. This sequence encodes CAISEPETAPYF.

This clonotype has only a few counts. CDR3 DNA sequence: TGTGCCAGCAGCAACTACCGGGACAGACCACTTCAAGCTTTCTTT. Translated: CASSNYRDRPLQAFF. This rearrangement joins TRBV7-2 to TRBJ1-1, with TRBD1 matching 7 bases. Germline CDR1 and CDR2: SGHTA and FQGNSA. This CDR3 is built from 15 residues. With 5 bases clipped from V and 9 bases from J, the junction kept 15 bases outside the gene matches.

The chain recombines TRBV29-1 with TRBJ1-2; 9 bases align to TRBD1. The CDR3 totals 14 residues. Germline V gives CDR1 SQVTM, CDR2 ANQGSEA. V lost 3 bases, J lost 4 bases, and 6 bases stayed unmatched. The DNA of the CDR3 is TGCAGCGTTGACCAAACAGGGGGCGGCTATGGCTACACCTTC. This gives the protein CSVDQTGGGYGYTF.

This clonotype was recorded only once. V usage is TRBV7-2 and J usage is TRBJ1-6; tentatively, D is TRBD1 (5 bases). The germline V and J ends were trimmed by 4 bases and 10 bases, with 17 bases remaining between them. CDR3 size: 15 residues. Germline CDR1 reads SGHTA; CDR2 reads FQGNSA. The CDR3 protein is CASSSGAGTRSPLHF. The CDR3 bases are TGTGCCAGCAGCTCAGGAGCAGGGACTCGCTCACCCCTCCACTTT.